This T cell receptor (beta chain) comes out of a study of T-cell reconstitution after alpha-beta-depleted transplantation in children. General observations from the study: T-cell counts and diversity at one year following transplant were attributed mainly to newly produced T cells. High day-60 TCRbeta diversity in some patients came from surviving recipient T cells and thymic progenitors. The origin of alpha-beta T cells about two months after transplant was reportedly several hundred expanded graft clones.

Germline V gene data show CDR1 as SNHLY and CDR2 as FYNNEI. The CDR3 runs to 15 residues. V lost 8 bases to trimming and J lost 0 bases, with 14 bases between them. Worth noting for this clonotype: Its antigen remains unknown.

It was with unique molecular identifiers that the TCRbeta library was prepared. TCRdb reprocessed the PCR reads via MiXCR and lists one record per CDR3 protein. In the table there are roughly 220,000 distinct CDR3 sequences, about 8.7% of which are singletons. Specimen: PBMCs, mostly from graft donor cells, collected 360 days after TCRalphabeta/CD19-depleted stem cell transplant. The receptor was derived from a male patient between 2 and 15 years old who had a stem cell transplant for acute myeloid leukemia, so the T cells may come from the graft donor. The rearrangement uses TRBV2 and TRBJ2-4; D uncertain. This CDR3 reads CASDLQSLAKNIQYF. The CDR3 DNA sequence: TGTGCCAGCGACCTGCAGAGTCTAGCCAAAAACATTCAGTACTTC.